These T cell receptor beta chains were read from a single sample in a study of blood T cell repertoires in COVID-19. This table comes from immunoSEQ multiplex PCR, and its TCRdb copy is limited to in-frame clones, with some not included. The data contain fewer than 250,000 clones, 86% of them singletons. Input material: PBMCs or T cells enriched from blood (not recorded which). These receptors were obtained from a woman aged 45-59 years who had recovered from COVID-19. CDR3s include the opening cysteine and the closing phenylalanine or tryptophan. D genes are given only for firm matches. Clone size is shown for a subset of rows, as once, few, many or a class of expanded clone.

clone size	D gene	CDR3 length	V gene	J gene	CDR3 DNA	CDR3 protein
-	-	14	TRBV19	TRBJ1-1	TGTGCCAGTAGTATCCGGGGTGCGAACACTGAAGCTTTCTTT	CASSIRGANTEAFF
-	TRBD1	15	TRBV3-1/TRBV3-2	TRBJ1-2	TGTGCCAGCAGCCAAGGACGGACAGGGAACTATGGCTACACCTTC	CASSQGRTGNYGYTF
-	-	13	TRBV12-3/TRBV12-4	TRBJ2-1	TGTGCCAGCAGTAGTGTCGGGGACAATGAGCAGTTCTTC	CASSSVGDNEQFF
-	TRBD1	17	TRBV7-8	TRBJ1-5	TGTGCCAGCAGCCCACGCCGGGACAGTTTTGGCGATCAGCCCCAGCATTTT	CASSPRRDSFGDQPQHF
few	TRBD1	18	TRBV18	TRBJ2-6	TGTGCCAGCTCACCACGGGGGACAGGGAGCTCTGGGGCCAACGTCCTGACTTTC	CASSPRGTGSSGANVLTF
-	-	19	TRBV7-9	TRBJ2-1	TGTGCCAGCAGCCTGCCCTCCTCGGGGCGGGGGCCTCTAATCAATGAGCAGTTCTTC	CASSLPSSGRGPLINEQFF
-	-	13	TRBV19	TRBJ2-1	TGTGCCAGTCTGGGAGTAGCCTACAATGAGCAGTTCTTC	CASLGVAYNEQFF
few	-	14	TRBV11-2	TRBJ1-6	TGTGCCAGCACCCCACAGGGCTTCGATTCACCCCTCCACTTT	CASTPQGFDSPLHF
-	-	17	TRBV7-8	TRBJ1-5	TGTGCCAGCAGTTCAAGATCCCGGGACTCTAGCAATCAGCCCCAGCATTTT	CASSSRSRDSSNQPQHF
-	-	15	TRBV28	TRBJ2-7	TGTGCCAGCACCCCGGGGGGCGGTAGCTCCTACGAGCAGTACTTC	CASTPGGGSSYEQYF
-	TRBD2	15	TRBV11-3	TRBJ2-1	TGTGCCAGCAGCTGGACTAGCGGATACTACAATGAGCAGTTCTTC	CASSWTSGYYNEQFF
-	-	13	TRBV18	TRBJ1-6	TGTGCCAGCTCACCGGACAGAAATTCACCCCTCCACTTT	CASSPDRNSPLHF
-	TRBD1	14	TRBV3-1/TRBV3-2	TRBJ1-3	TGTGCCAGCCAGGACAGGAACTCTGGAAACACCATATATTTT	CASQDRNSGNTIYF
-	-	13	TRBV18	TRBJ1-1	TGTGCCAGCTCAGCAACAGGGAACACTGAAGCTTTCTTT	CASSATGNTEAFF
-	TRBD2	12	TRBV7-7	TRBJ2-3	TGTGCTAGCAGCTTAGGCGGGGGAACGCAGTATTTT	CASSLGGGTQYF
-	-	15	TRBV4-1	TRBJ2-1	TGCGCCAGCAGCCCGACCGGGACTCAGAACAATGAGCAGTTCTTC	CASSPTGTQNNEQFF
-	-	12	TRBV28	TRBJ1-1	TGTGCCAGCCGCCGAGGGAACACTGAAGCTTTCTTT	CASRRGNTEAFF
-	-	12	TRBV21-1	TRBJ2-3	TGTGCCAGCAGCAAAGGGCTAGATACGCAGTATTTT	CASSKGLDTQYF
-	TRBD2	15	TRBV4-1	TRBJ2-2	TGCGCCAGCAGCCAATCGGGACTAGCTTCCGGGGAGCTGTTTTTT	CASSQSGLASGELFF
-	-	15	TRBV4-3	TRBJ1-6	TGCGCCAGCAGCCAAGTTCACCGGGAAGAGTCACCCCTCCACTTT	CASSQVHREESPLHF
-	-	14	TRBV5-1	TRBJ1-4	TGCGCCAGCAGCTTGGACAGTATGAATGAAAAACTGTTTTTT	CASSLDSMNEKLFF
once	TRBD2	16	TRBV18	TRBJ2-1	TGTGCCAGCTCAGCGAATAGCGGGGGGGCCAAGAATGAGCAGTTCTTC	CASSANSGGAKNEQFF
once	TRBD1	10	TRBV30	TRBJ1-1	TGTGCCACGGGACAGGTTGAAGCTTTCTTT	CATGQVEAFF
-	TRBD1	17	TRBV7-8	TRBJ1-5	TGTGCCAGCAGCTTAGGGGGTCGGGACAGGAAGAATCAGCCCCAGCATTTT	CASSLGGRDRKNQPQHF
-	-	14	TRBV18	TRBJ1-4	TGTGCCAGCTCAGGTCAACTCGGTAATGAAAAACTGTTTTTT	CASSGQLGNEKLFF
-	TRBD1	15	TRBV19	TRBJ2-7	TGTGCCAGTAGTAGCGCCGGGACAGGGGTCTACGAGCAGTACTTC	CASSSAGTGVYEQYF
-	-	11	TRBV30	TRBJ1-2	TGTGCCTGGACAGGGAACTATGGCTACACCTTC	CAWTGNYGYTF
-	TRBD1	15	TRBV5-1	TRBJ1-2	TGCGCCAGCAGCTTTGGACAGGCAAACGCCTATGGCTACACCTTC	CASSFGQANAYGYTF
-	-	14	TRBV19	TRBJ1-2	TGTGCCAGTAGTATTAGGGGAAATAACTATGGCTACACCTTC	CASSIRGNNYGYTF
-	TRBD1	15	TRBV6-2/TRBV6-3	TRBJ2-7	TGTGCCAGCAGCAGATTCCCCGGGACAGGGATCGAGCAGTACTTC	CASSRFPGTGIEQYF
-	-	13	TRBV10-3	TRBJ1-5	TGTGCCATCAGCGTTACAGGTAAACAGCCCCAGCATTTT	CAISVTGKQPQHF
-	-	14	TRBV9	TRBJ2-2	TGTGCCAGCAGCGTAGCCAGAGGCACCGGGGAGCTGTTTTTT	CASSVARGTGELFF
-	-	13	TRBV15	TRBJ2-7	TGTGCCACCAGCAGACTACCAAGCTACGAGCAGTACTTC	CATSRLPSYEQYF
-	TRBD2	14	TRBV25-1	TRBJ2-2	TGTGCCAGCAGTGAATGGGGGGGAACCGGGGAGCTGTTTTTT	CASSEWGGTGELFF
-	TRBD1	18	TRBV12-5	TRBJ1-6	TGTGCTAGTGGTTTGCTTCCGACAGGGGTGGGGGAGCGCTCACCCCTCCACTTT	CASGLLPTGVGERSPLHF
-	-	15	TRBV5-1	TRBJ2-7	TGCGCCAGCAGCTTGGAACAGGGCCCCTACTACGAGCAGTACTTC	CASSLEQGPYYEQYF
-	TRBD2	15	TRBV19	TRBJ2-1	TGTGCCAGTAGTCGTAGCGGGACCACATACAATGAGCAGTTCTTC	CASSRSGTTYNEQFF
-	-	16	TRBV3-1/TRBV3-2	TRBJ2-3	TGTGCCAGCAGCCAAGATTTCGGCGGGGGCACAGATACGCAGTATTTT	CASSQDFGGGTDTQYF
once	TRBD1	15	TRBV11-2	TRBJ2-7	TGTGCCAGCAGCTTGTTCGTGGCAGGGGGCGACGAGCAGTACTTC	CASSLFVAGGDEQYF
once	-	13	TRBV6-5	TRBJ2-1	TGTGCCAGCAGCATAGGATGGGAGCATGAGCAGTTCTTC	CASSIGWEHEQFF
-	-	15	TRBV19	TRBJ1-5	TGTGCCAGTAGTATAGTGATAGCCAACAATCAGCCCCAGCATTTT	CASSIVIANNQPQHF
-	-	11	TRBV20-1	TRBJ2-3	TGCAGTGCTAGAGCTAGTTATACGCAGTATTTT	CSARASYTQYF
few	-	15	TRBV28	TRBJ1-3	TGTGCCAGCACCGCCGGCGGCTACTCTGGAAACACCATATATTTT	CASTAGGYSGNTIYF
-	TRBD1	15	TRBV6-2/TRBV6-3	TRBJ2-2	TGTGCCAGCAGCTCCGGGACAGGGGATACCGGGGAGCTGTTTTTT	CASSSGTGDTGELFF
-	TRBD1	15	TRBV4-2	TRBJ2-7	TGTGCCAGCAGCCAAGCGCGGACAGGGGGCCTCGAGCAGTACTTC	CASSQARTGGLEQYF
few	-	15	TRBV19	TRBJ1-4	TGTGCCAGTAGTAGAGAGGGACAAAGGGGCGGAAAACTGTTTTTT	CASSREGQRGGKLFF
-	-	16	TRBV4-3	TRBJ2-5	TGCGCCAGCAGCCAAGATCTAGCACTTGGGAGGGAGACCCAGTACTTC	CASSQDLALGRETQYF
once	-	13	TRBV18	TRBJ2-5	TGTGCCAGCTCACAACAGCTCCAAGAGACCCAGTACTTC	CASSQQLQETQYF
-	-	15	TRBV18	TRBJ1-5	TGTGCCAGCTCACCCAAGAACAGTCACAATCAGCCCCAGCATTTT	CASSPKNSHNQPQHF